This TCR beta chain stems from a study of vaccination effects on CD4 cells after COVID-19. Overall study context: Participants received two doses of either the BNT162b2 or mRNA-1273 vaccine.

Pools of viral peptides were used by the ViraFEST assay to expand antigen-specific CD4+ T cells ahead of sequencing. It was after approximately 11 days of culture that CD4+ T cells were isolated. None of these healthy vaccinees had been infected with SARS-CoV-2 before vaccination. Study observations and caveats: There was marked clonal contraction among infection- and vaccine-induced clones late after vaccination.

Assay used: immunoSEQ multiplex PCR; TCRdb lists only in-frame clones, some missing. The sample records 40,000 to 50,000 clones, around 77% being singletons. On this clone: What it recognizes is unknown.

Sequencing used CD4+ T cells from PBMCs cultured with HCoV-NL63 spike peptides, obtained before COVID-19 vaccination. This TCR derives from a human donor who received a COVID-19 vaccine.

CDR3 in DNA: TGTGCCAGCAGGGAGGACAGGAAGTCTAGTAATGAGCAGTTCTTC. Encoded protein: CASREDRKSSNEQFF. V and J are TRBV6-5 and TRBJ2-1; TRBD1 agrees at 7 bases. CDR3 size: 15 residues. From germline, CDR1 is MNHEY and CDR2 SVGAGI. V shed 6 bases, J shed 7 bases, and the junction held 12 bases outside the gene matches.